This TCR beta chain derives from a study of blood T cell repertoires in COVID-19. Study in general: The study drew acute and convalescent COVID-19 samples from the United States, Italy and Spain.

The V gene lost 1 base and the J gene lost 1 base, with 11 bases spanning the gap. Germline assignment: CDR1 KGHSY and CDR2 FQNENV. The CDR3 totals 16 residues. Authors' processing steps: Nucleated cell counts were estimated from reference gene primer amplification. The table came from immunoSEQ multiplex PCR; TCRdb's copy has only in-frame clones and leaves some out. Clonal size and the V and J genes are those of that table, whereas D and trimming came from the DNA. This sample has 240,000 or so clones, with roughly four fifths found just once. The V call is TRBV16, the J call TRBJ1-5, with unresolved D. This clonotype was obtained from a woman older than 75 with COVID-19, enrolled during active disease. The sample comprised peripheral blood. This chain's CDR3 is CASSQWNPGSNQPQHF. The CDR3 DNA reads as TGTGCCAGCAGCCAATGGAATCCGGGGAGCAATCAGCCCCAGCATTTT.